Presented here are 32 T cell receptor beta chains from one specimen sequenced in a study of radiation and T cells in renal cell carcinoma. Clones were read by immunoSEQ multiplex PCR, and TCRdb kept only the in-frame ones, dropping some. Seen here are some 130,000 clones, 75% to 90% observed once, and the top ten hold 1.9%. Time point: blood 2 weeks post-SBRT. Treatment indicated: 15 Gy SBRT to primary tumor, nephrectomy 4 weeks later. This specimen was blood, taken from a patient whose treatment included radiotherapy and nephrectomy. The receptors stem from an older woman with renal cell carcinoma.

This chain uses TRBV9 with TRBJ1-2, with 10 nucleotides matching TRBD1. The CDR3 contains 15 residues. Germline trimming cut 4 bases from V and 3 bases from J; bases unmatched to any gene: 6. Germline V gives CDR1 SGDLS, CDR2 YYNGEE. CDR3 protein: CASSRDRGPYYGYTF. CDR3 bases: TGTGCCAGCAGCAGAGACAGGGGGCCCTACTATGGCTACACCTTC. Using reference TRBV9 and TRBJ1-2 for the parts outside the CDR3, the full variable domain is DSGVTQTPKHLITATGQRVTLRCSPRSGDLSVYWYQQSLDQGLQFLIQYYNGEERAKGNILERFSAQQFPDLHSELNLSSLELGDSALYFCASSRDRGPYYGYTFGSGTRLTVV.

This clone occurred a few times. The chain combines TRBV11-2 with TRBJ2-1; 9 bases line up with TRBD2. With V trimmed by 6 bases and J by 5 bases, 8 bases remained unmatched. Per the germline V gene, CDR1 is SGHAT and CDR2 is FQNNGV. CDR3 length equals 15 residues. The CDR3 bases are TGTGCCAGCAGGGCGGGAGGGCCACGGGACAATGAGCAGTTCTTC. It encodes CASRAGGPRDNEQFF. Together with reference TRBV11-2 and TRBJ2-1, the CDR3 gives the full variable domain: EAGVAQSPRYKIIEKRQSVAFWCNPISGHATLYWYQQILGQGPKLLIQFQNNGVVDDSQLPKDRFSAERLKGVDSTLKIQPAKLEDSAVYLCASRAGGPRDNEQFFGPGTRLTVL.

This rearrangement joins TRBV5-6 to TRBJ1-2; D gene unclear. There are 15 residues in the CDR3. V was cut by 3 bases and J by 4 bases, with 16 bases left in between. Germline V CDR1 and CDR2: SGHDT, YYEEEE. The CDR3 coding sequence is TGTGCCAGCAGCTGGATAACAGAGGGCGGCTATGGCTACACCTTC. This translates into CASSWITEGGYGYTF.

The gene calls are TRBV21-1 and TRBJ2-7; the table gives TRBD2 as D, unverified against the DNA. TRBV21-1 is a recognized pseudogene. This CDR3 has 13 amino acids. This CDR3 is CANRERYSYEQYF. The DNA of the CDR3 is TGTGCCAACAGGGAGCGTTACTCCTACGAGCAGTACTTC.

The V call is TRBV4-2, the J call TRBJ2-7; possibly TRBD1 or TRBD2 for D (5 bases each). The CDR3 extends over 16 amino acids. Germline lookup yields CDR1 LGHNA and CDR2 YNFKEQ. Trimming took off 0 bases at V and 4 bases at J, with 16 bases between the two ends. For the CDR3, the DNA is TGTGCCAGCAGCCAAGATCGAGGGACCGCCTTTTACGAGCAGTACTTC. It yields the protein CASSQDRGTAFYEQYF.

The rearrangement uses TRBV25-1 and TRBJ1-2; D not certain. V dropped 1 base and J dropped 7 bases, with 13 bases sitting between them. Germline assignment: CDR1 MGHDK and CDR2 SYGVNS. The CDR3 contains 14 residues. CDR3 amino acids: CASSESPGVRGYTF. CDR3 nucleotide sequence: TGTGCCAGCAGTGAATCCCCCGGGGTTCGTGGCTACACCTTC.

In this sample, this clone turned up once. This sequence joins TRBV9 and TRBJ1-2, with 9 bases fitting TRBD1. The V segment lost 4 bases and the J segment 8 bases; nucleotides outside the gene matches: 9. The CDR3 length is 14 residues. In germline, CDR1 is SGDLS, CDR2 YYNGEE. The CDR3 DNA reads TGTGCCAGCAGCCGACGAACAGGGGGCGACGGCTACACCTTC. Its protein is CASSRRTGGDGYTF.

The chain carries TRBV9 and TRBJ1-2, with D perhaps matching TRBD1 (6 bases). The germline V gene encodes CDR1 SGDLS and CDR2 YYNGEE. Trimming took off 0 bases at V and 7 bases at J, with 19 bases between the two ends. The CDR3 contains 16 residues. Written as DNA, the CDR3 is TGTGCCAGCAGCGTAGGGGCAGGGACACCTCCCTCTGGCTACACCTTC. It specifies CASSVGAGTPPSGYTF.

The chain links TRBV4-3 to TRBJ2-7; D gene ambiguous. The CDR3 consists of 15 residues. Germline-derived CDR1 and CDR2 are LGHNA and YSLEER. With 1 base removed from V and 3 bases from J, the gap between germline ends came to 13 bases. CDR3 protein: CASSQVGHPNYEQYF. The CDR3 DNA sequence: TGCGCCAGCAGCCAAGTCGGGCACCCTAACTACGAGCAGTACTTC.

The rearrangement links TRBV28 to TRBJ2-7; 7 nucleotides match TRBD2. The CDR3 length is 14 residues. The germline V gene has CDR1 MDHEN and CDR2 SYDVKM. V dropped 2 bases and J dropped 2; count of bases not matched to a gene: 3. The chain's CDR3 is CASSLRAGAYEQYF. CDR3 nucleotides: TGTGCCAGCAGTTTAAGGGCGGGAGCCTACGAGCAGTACTTC. Together with reference TRBV28 and TRBJ2-7, the CDR3 gives the full variable domain: DVKVTQSSRYLVKRTGEKVFLECVQDMDHENMFWYRQDPGLGLRLIYFSYDVKMKEKGDIPEGYSVSREKKERFSLILESASTNQTSMYLCASSLRAGAYEQYFGPGTRLTVT.

The chain carries TRBV4-1 and TRBJ1-3; 8 bases are shared with TRBD1. The CDR3 covers 16 residues. The germline V gene encodes CDR1 MGHRA and CDR2 YSYEKL. The J segment lost 2 bases and the V segment lost 3 bases, leaving 6 bases of the junction unmatched. CDR3 loop: CASSQDRDSTGNTIYF. CDR3 DNA: TGCGCCAGCAGCCAGGACAGGGACTCCACTGGAAACACCATATATTTT.

The V and J genes are TRBV28 and TRBJ1-1, with 7 positions matching TRBD1. V lost 5 bases, J lost 1 base, and 4 bases stayed unmatched. This CDR3 contains 14 residues. Per the germline V gene, CDR1 is MDHEN and CDR2 is SYDVKM. CDR3 region: CASSNRGGNTEAFF. In DNA, the CDR3 is TGTGCCAGCAGTAACAGGGGTGGGAACACTGAAGCTTTCTTT.

The chain links TRBV21-1 to TRBJ2-7; TRBD1, the table's D call, was not compared with the DNA. TRBV21-1 is described as a pseudogene. There are 14 residues in the CDR3. Written as DNA, the CDR3 is TGTGCCAGCAGCAACCGGGACAGGTGCAACGAGCAGTACTTC. Residues: CASSNRDRCNEQYF.

Concerning this clone: Other DNA sequences in this sample translate to the same CDR3. This chain connects TRBV5-1 to TRBJ2-7; no clear D gene. Germline V gene data show CDR1 as SGHRS and CDR2 as YFSETQ. This CDR3 comprises 14 residues. V gave up 3 bases and J gave up 1 base, with 11 bases separating them. The CDR3 protein is CASSSEGLSYEQYF. The CDR3 nucleotides are TGCGCCAGCAGCTCCGAAGGGCTTTCCTACGAGCAGTACTTC. The complete variable domain, with remaining parts taken from reference TRBV5-1 and TRBJ2-7, reads KAGVTQTPRYLIKTRGQQVTLSCSPISGHRSVSWYQQTPGQGLQFLFEYFSETQRNKGNFPGRFSGRQFSNSRSEMNVSTLELGDSALYLCASSSEGLSYEQYFGPGTRLTVT.

The chain recombines TRBV7-9 with TRBJ1-1, with unresolved D. The V gene lost 5 bases and the J gene lost 0 bases, with 7 bases spanning the gap. Germline V gene lookup returns CDR1 SEHNR and CDR2 FQNEAQ (reference sequence). This CDR3 has 13 residues. CDR3 in DNA: TGTGCCAGCAGCCTGCCCCTGAACACTGAAGCTTTCTTT. Encoded protein: CASSLPLNTEAFF.

This clone was seen many times. Distinct nucleotide sequences in the sample also encode this CDR3. CDR3 loop: CASSSIPGQGAYEQFF. The CDR3 nucleotides are TGTGCCAGCAGCTCGATCCCGGGACAGGGGGCATATGAGCAGTTCTTC. The chain employs TRBV7-3 and TRBJ2-1, with 12 positions matching TRBD1. The ends lost 4 bases at V and 8 bases at J; junction bases unmatched: 9. This CDR3 region has 16 residues. The germline CDR1 and CDR2 sequences are SGHTA and FQGTGA.

The chain is built from TRBV2 and TRBJ2-1; maybe TRBD2 (7 bases). Trimming left V 2 bases short and J 14 bases short, with 10 bases between. The V gene's germline CDR1 is SNHLY and CDR2 FYNNEI. The length of the CDR3 is 11 residues. CDR3 region: CASSESGGKFF. The CDR3 nucleotides are TGTGCCAGCAGTGAATCGGGGGGCAAGTTCTTC.

This chain uses TRBV7-2 with TRBJ1-5; unclear D gene. Germline V gives CDR1 SGHTA, CDR2 FQGNSA. V was cut by 1 base and J by 3 bases, with 10 bases left in between. The CDR3 contains 15 residues. The CDR3 loop is CASSLVFSLNQPQHF. The CDR3 region has the DNA TGTGCCAGCAGCTTAGTTTTCAGCCTCAATCAGCCCCAGCATTTT.

The V call is TRBV7-2, the J call TRBJ2-7; 7 positions agree with TRBD2. V gave up 3 bases and J gave up 3 bases; unmatched junction bases: 5. Per the germline V gene, CDR1 is SGHTA and CDR2 is FQGNSA. The CDR3 runs 14 residues. The CDR3 DNA follows: TGTGCCAGCAGCTTCGAGCGGGGCAGCTACGAGCAGTACTTC. Its translation is CASSFERGSYEQYF.

The V gene is TRBV7-9, the J gene TRBJ1-1; 7 bases are shared with TRBD1. Germline V gene lookup returns CDR1 SEHNR and CDR2 FQNEAQ (reference sequence). Germline trimming cut 5 bases from V and 4 bases from J; bases unmatched to any gene: 7. The CDR3 totals 14 residues. The CDR3 coding sequence is TGTGCCAGCAGCGCACAGGGGATGATCACTGAAGCTTTCTTT. Translated, it gives CASSAQGMITEAFF.

The chain links TRBV7-2 to TRBJ1-1; 10 nucleotides align to TRBD1. Per the germline V gene, CDR1 is SGHTA and CDR2 is FQGNSA. Trimming took 5 bases from V and 5 from J; bases not matched to a gene: 8. The CDR3 is 15 amino acids. The CDR3 sequence: CASSAGTGERTEAFF. In DNA form, the CDR3 reads TGTGCCAGCAGCGCGGGGACAGGGGAGAGAACTGAAGCTTTCTTT. The variable domain in full, with the rest retrieved from reference TRBV7-2 and TRBJ1-1, is GAGVSQSPSNKVTEKGKDVELRCDPISGHTALYWYRQSLGQGLEFLIYFQGNSAPDKSGLPSDRFSAERTGGSVSTLTIQRTQQEDSAVYLCASSAGTGERTEAFFGQGTRLTVV.

The genes are TRBV4-3 and TRBJ2-1; D is ambiguous. The CDR3 spans 18 residues. Trimming left V 0 bases short and J 5 bases short, with 20 bases between. CDR1 is LGHNA, CDR2 YSLEER, per germline. CDR3 loop: CASSQDPEMTRKHNEQFF. The CDR3 nucleotides are TGCGCCAGCAGCCAAGATCCGGAAATGACTCGGAAACACAATGAGCAGTTCTTC.

V and J are TRBV19 and TRBJ1-6; tentative D call: TRBD1 (5 bases). Per the germline V gene, CDR1 is LNHDA and CDR2 is SQIVND (reference sequence). V was clipped by 8 bases and J by 9 bases, with 11 bases between them. This CDR3 region has 12 residues. CDR3 residues: CASRAGTSPLHF. The CDR3, as DNA: TGTGCCAGTCGGGCAGGGACTTCACCCCTCCACTTT.

The chain is built from TRBV2 and TRBJ1-1; D gene unclear. The germline gives CDR1 SNHLY, CDR2 FYNNEI. This CDR3 has 13 residues. Trimming shortened V by 2 bases and J by 5 bases, and 9 bases separated the two germline ends. CDR3 loop: CASSERRVTEAFF. The CDR3 nucleotides are TGTGCCAGCAGTGAACGGCGGGTTACTGAAGCTTTCTTT. The full variable domain, its missing parts supplied by reference TRBV2 and TRBJ1-1, is EPEVTQTPSHQVTQMGQEVILRCVPISNHLYFYWYRQILGQKVEFLVSFYNNEISEKSEIFDDQFSVERPDGSNFTLKIRSTKLEDSAMYFCASSERRVTEAFFGQGTRLTVV.

This chain joins TRBV9 and TRBJ2-1, with 7 positions matching TRBD1. The junction had 19 bases not matched to a gene; V was cut back by 4 bases and J by 0 bases. Germline CDR1 reads SGDLS; CDR2 reads YYNGEE. This CDR3 is 20 amino acids long. CDR3 sequence: CASSPSRGSTGAFSYNEQFF. The CDR3 coding sequence is TGTGCCAGCAGCCCATCTAGGGGGTCCACAGGGGCCTTCTCCTACAATGAGCAGTTCTTC.

J is TRBJ2-5 and V is TRBV23-1; D might be TRBD2 (6 bases). TRBV23-1 is an ORF; its function is uncertain. V lost 3 bases and J lost 5, with 16 bases in between. The CDR3 consists of 15 residues. The DNA for the CDR3 is TGCGCCAGCAGTCACCCGGGGTGGGGGGATGAGACCCAGTACTTC. Amino acid sequence: CASSHPGWGDETQYF.

The chain employs TRBV5-1 and TRBJ1-4, with 11 bases matching TRBD1. V lost 2 bases and J lost 4; bases outside the gene matches: 1. Germline V lookup: CDR1 SGHRS, CDR2 YFSETQ. The CDR3 is made up of 15 amino acids. CDR3 sequence: CASSLGTGGNEKLFF. As DNA, the CDR3 is TGCGCCAGCAGCTTAGGGACAGGGGGTAATGAAAAACTGTTTTTT. The variable domain in full, with the rest retrieved from reference TRBV5-1 and TRBJ1-4, is KAGVTQTPRYLIKTRGQQVTLSCSPISGHRSVSWYQQTPGQGLQFLFEYFSETQRNKGNFPGRFSGRQFSNSRSEMNVSTLELGDSALYLCASSLGTGGNEKLFFGSGTQLSVL.

V and J are TRBV6-6 and TRBJ2-1; 7 bases line up with TRBD1. This CDR3 is 15 amino acids long. Germline assignment: CDR1 MNHNY and CDR2 SVGAGI (reference sequence). Germline trimming cut 2 bases from V and 8 bases from J; bases unmatched to any gene: 9. CDR3 in DNA: TGTGCCAGCAGTTACGAGGGGGCCAACAGCCATGAGCAGTTCTTC. Translated: CASSYEGANSHEQFF.

The J gene is TRBJ2-5, the V gene TRBV7-2; 9 bases align to TRBD1. Germline CDR1 reads SGHTA; CDR2 reads FQGNSA. With 1 base clipped from V and 4 bases from J, the junction kept 10 bases outside the gene matches. The CDR3 is made up of 17 amino acids. This CDR3 reads CASSLVPGTGNGETQYF. CDR3 coding DNA: TGTGCCAGCAGCTTAGTACCCGGGACAGGGAACGGAGAGACCCAGTACTTC. The complete variable domain, with remaining parts taken from reference TRBV7-2 and TRBJ2-5, reads GAGVSQSPSNKVTEKGKDVELRCDPISGHTALYWYRQSLGQGLEFLIYFQGNSAPDKSGLPSDRFSAERTGGSVSTLTIQRTQQEDSAVYLCASSLVPGTGNGETQYFGPGTRLLVL.

The chain recombines TRBV4-1 with TRBJ1-1; D not certain. The CDR3 is made up of 13 amino acids. V lost 1 base and J 1 base, leaving 4 bases between the germline ends. CDR1 MGHRA and CDR2 YSYEKL come from the germline V gene. The CDR3 region has the DNA TGCGCCAGCAGCCAAGGAGGGAACACTGAAGCTTTCTTT. Protein sequence: CASSQGGNTEAFF.

This clone was seen just once. J is TRBJ2-7 and V is TRBV9; 9 nucleotides match TRBD1. Germline lookup yields CDR1 SGDLS and CDR2 YYNGEE. Trimming removed 3 bases from V and 4 bases from J; junction bases left unmatched: 8. The CDR3 consists of 15 residues. The CDR3 bases are TGTGCCAGCAGCGCGGCCGGGACAGGGTTTTACGAGCAGTACTTC. Translation: CASSAAGTGFYEQYF.

This chain joins TRBV18 and TRBJ1-5; no definite D call. CDR1 is KGHSH and CDR2 is LQKENI in the germline V gene. Trimming pared 6 bases from V and 1 base from J, leaving 13 bases between. The CDR3 runs to 15 residues. CDR3 sequence (DNA): TGTGCCAGCTCTTCAGACCTCGGGAGCAATCAGCCCCAGCATTTT. Translating it yields CASSSDLGSNQPQHF.